The 6 T cell receptor beta chains reported below all come from one sample, sequenced in a study of cytotoxic CD8 clonotypes in ibrutinib-treated CLL (dated by TCRdb to the early 2020s). Library preparation employed the immunoSEQ multiplex PCR assay. In its TCRdb copy, this immuneACCESS table keeps in-frame sequences only and misses some clones. Where compared with another copy, unresolved V genes explain less than half of these, and the others have no known cause. Across this sample there are some 170,000 clones, with roughly 88% seen only once. The ten largest clones take up over 2.5% of the sample. Interpreted using the paper, the time point label stands for: progressive disease on ibrutinib. The specimen was PBMCs, collected at disease progression, from a patient treated with ibrutinib. These receptors were taken from a human donor with chronic lymphocytic leukemia.

CDR3 nucleotide sequence: TGTGCCAGCAGCTCGGGACTAGCGGGAGGTGTCAGTGAGCAGTTCTTC. Translating gives CASSSGLAGGVSEQFF. The rearrangement joins TRBV7-3 to TRBJ2-1; 15 bases match TRBD2. The CDR3 totals 16 residues. Per germline, CDR1 SGHTA and CDR2 FQGTGA. V was clipped by 4 bases and J by 9 bases; unmatched bases: 7.

CDR3 sequence (DNA): TGTGCCAGCAGCTCCCTTCCTCGGGTCGACTACGAGCAGTACTTC. It codes for CASSSLPRVDYEQYF. The chain combines TRBV5-6 with TRBJ2-7; D ambiguous. CDR1 and CDR2 (germline): SGHDT, YYEEEE. CDR3 length: 15 residues. The V and J ends lost 3 bases and 3 bases respectively, with 16 bases between them.

This chain uses TRBV18 with TRBJ2-1, with TRBD2 matching over 11 bases. This CDR3 is 16 amino acids long. From germline, CDR1 is KGHSH and CDR2 LQKENI. V dropped 0 bases and J dropped 7; count of bases not matched to a gene: 5. The CDR3: CASSPPILAGGNEQFF. The CDR3 DNA reads as TGTGCCAGCTCACCACCGATCCTAGCGGGAGGTAATGAGCAGTTCTTC.

This clone was observed a single time. V and J are TRBV19 and TRBJ1-3; TRBD1 matches 7 bases. The V gene's germline CDR1 is LNHDA and CDR2 SQIVND (reference sequence). Trimming removed 7 bases from V and 2 bases from J; junction bases left unmatched: 11. This CDR3 comprises 16 residues. The CDR3 loop reads CASITEQGSTGNTIYF. The CDR3 bases are TGTGCCAGTATTACAGAACAGGGGTCTACTGGAAACACCATATATTTT.

The chain uses TRBV6-4 and TRBJ1-5; TRBD1 agrees at 8 bases. CDR3 length equals 16 residues. CDR1 MRHNA and CDR2 SNTAGT come from the germline V gene. V was clipped by 6 bases and J by 4 bases; unmatched bases: 11. As DNA, the CDR3 is TGTGCCAGCAGCGGACAGGGACCGGATAGTAATCAGCCCCAGCATTTT. Its translation: CASSGQGPDSNQPQHF.

This chain uses TRBV7-2 with TRBJ2-2; 9 bases map to TRBD1. Germline V CDR1 and CDR2: SGHTA, FQGNSA. The CDR3 loop spans 16 amino acids. The junction had 3 bases not matched to a gene; V was cut back by 4 bases and J by 0 bases. CDR3 coding DNA: TGTGCCAGCAGCTCAAACAGGGGGCCGAACACCGGGGAGCTGTTTTTT. This gives the protein CASSSNRGPNTGELFF.